A single sample gave rise to the 20 T cell receptor beta chains below, sequenced in a study of CD8+ T cells in alopecia areata. Extracted RNA was reverse transcribed into cDNA, the sequencing template. Sequenced by immunoSEQ multiplex PCR; TCRdb stores in-frame clones only, minus some. The sample yields about 300,000 clones, without any singletons. Markers used for sorting pooled cutaneous lymph node cells were CD4, CD8alpha, NKG2D, NKG2ACE and others. Material: CD4+ T cells sorted from a lymph node. Receptors were obtained from a C3H/HeJ mouse with alopecia areata. The strain's MHC haplotype is H2-k.

This clone was observed a few times. The listed genes are named as in mouse. The read gets to within 4 residues of the CDR3 end, and the germline J gene fills in the rest. This rearrangement joins TRBV13-2 to TRBJ1-2, with 8 bases that match TRBD1. Germline values: CDR1 NNHNN, CDR2 SYGAGS (reference sequence). The CDR3 is made up of 13 amino acids. The V segment lost 6 bases and the J segment 0 bases; nucleotides outside the gene matches: 1. The CDR3 sequence is CASAGGSNSDYTF. The CDR3 bases that were read are TGTGCCAGCGCAGGGGGCTCAAACTCC.

Comment on this clone: Germline and genes: mouse. Read sequence stops 4 residues before the CDR3 end, and the germline J gene provides the missing end. J is TRBJ2-2 and V is TRBV13-3, with 8 bases identical to TRBD1. The ends lost 4 bases at V and 0 bases at J; junction bases unmatched: 5. This CDR3 is 16 amino acids long. Germline assignment: CDR1 NNHDY and CDR2 SYVADS. The covered CDR3 bases are TGTGCCAGCAGTCCCCTCAGGGGGCCAAACACCGGG. It translates to CASSPLRGPNTG. The CDR3 reads in full as CASSPLRGPNTGQLYF.

On this clone: Genes and germline come from the mouse. The read terminates 4 residues before the CDR3 end, so the remaining end is supplied by the germline J gene. Other DNA sequences within the sample encode an identical CDR3. This chain links TRBV31 with TRBJ2-1, with TRBD2 identical over 10 bases. CDR3 length: 15 residues. Trimming cost V 1 base and J 3 bases; bases outside gene matches: 3. CDR1 and CDR2 from the germline V gene are GKSSPN and SITVG. The chain's CDR3 is CAWSPRTGGYAEQFF. CDR3 DNA (partial): TGTGCCTGGAGTCCCAGGACTGGGGGCTATGCT.

On this clone itself: Germline and genes here are mouse. The CDR3 is cut off 4 residues early in the read; its end comes from the germline J gene. The J gene is TRBJ2-2, the V gene TRBV19; 9 bases fit TRBD1. V was pared by 9 bases and J by 6 bases, with 6 bases of the junction left unmatched. This CDR3 spans 13 amino acids. Germline CDR1 and CDR2: FNHDT and SITEND (reference sequence). This CDR3 is CATPTGGPGQLYF. The DNA read from the CDR3 is TGTGCCACCCCCACAGGGGGCCCCGGG.

This clone has only a few counts. Gene names denote mouse genes. The CDR3 goes on 4 residues after the read ends, and that part is filled in from the germline J gene. The sample has other DNA sequences that encode this CDR3 too. The genes are TRBV13-3 and TRBJ2-1, with a tentative D call TRBD1 (6 bases). The length of the CDR3 is 13 residues. CDR1 is NNHDY and CDR2 is SYVADS in the germline V gene. CDR3 DNA (partial): TGTGCCAGCAGTGACAGGGGCCGCGCT. Protein sequence: CASSDRGRA. The complete CDR3 protein is CASSDRGRAEQFF.

A note on this clone: Gene names follow the mouse nomenclature. The CDR3 goes on 4 residues after the read ends, and that part is filled in from the germline J gene. Other DNA sequences in the sample encode the same CDR3. The chain carries TRBV13-2 and TRBJ1-2; D is unresolved. CDR3 length: 13 amino acids. CDR1 and CDR2 from the germline V gene are NNHNN and SYGAGS (reference sequence). The ends were cut back, 1 base at V and 1 base at J, with 5 bases in the middle. CDR3 loop: CASGDRVNSDYTF. The sequenced CDR3 bases are TGTGCCAGCGGTGATAGGGTAAACTCC.

This clone was seen a handful of times. Here the gene names and germline are mouse. The read stops 4 residues short of the end of the CDR3; the missing end is completed from the germline J gene. V gene TRBV19 combines with J gene TRBJ1-2, with 10 bases lining up with TRBD1. This CDR3 is 14 amino acids long. CDR1 and CDR2 (germline): FNHDT, SITEND (reference sequence). Trimming at V came to 2 bases and at J to 4 bases, leaving 2 bases not matched to a gene. CDR3 region: CASSMTGGTSDYTF. CDR3 bases read: TGTGCCAGCAGTATGACAGGGGGCACCTCC.

This clone was counted between two and nine times. Gene names follow the mouse nomenclature. Sequencing ends 4 residues short of the CDR3 end; the germline J gene provides the rest. This sequence joins TRBV19 and TRBJ2-3; D call uncertain. Per germline, CDR1 FNHDT and CDR2 SITEND (reference sequence). V lost 6 bases and J 0 bases, leaving 14 bases between the germline ends. The CDR3 is made up of 15 amino acids. The CDR3 region is CASTLRLGSAETLYF. CDR3 DNA (partial): TGTGCCAGCACCCTCCGACTTGGCAGTGCAGAA.

Only a few counts were recorded for this clone. Genes and germline are mouse. The CDR3 end lies 4 residues beyond the end of the read and is filled in from the germline J gene. V usage is TRBV31 and J usage is TRBJ2-2, with unresolved D. Germline CDR1 reads GKSSPN; CDR2 reads SITVG. This CDR3 region has 16 residues. Trimming took 0 bases from V and 2 from J, leaving 13 bases between them. The CDR3 reads CAWSLPQARNTGQLYF. Partial CDR3 DNA: TGTGCCTGGAGTCTACCCCAGGCCAGGAACACCGGG.

Notes on this clone: Gene labels here are mouse ones. The read finishes 4 residues shy of the CDR3 end, and the germline J gene is used to complete it. The rearrangement joins TRBV5 to TRBJ2-5; TRBD1 matches at 9 bases. Germline lookup yields CDR1 LGHNA and CDR2 YNLKQL (reference sequence). The J segment lost 3 bases and the V segment lost 4 bases, leaving 11 bases of the junction unmatched. The CDR3 length is 17 residues. The covered CDR3 bases are TGTGCCAGCAGCCTCCCTCTCTCGACAGGGGGACAAGAC. It specifies CASSLPLSTGGQD. Given in full, the CDR3 is CASSLPLSTGGQDTQYF.

This clone occurred a few times. Gene names and germline match the mouse. The read stops 4 residues short of the end of the CDR3; the missing end is completed from the germline J gene. The sample holds other DNA sequences that translate to the same CDR3. This chain connects TRBV17 to TRBJ2-5; 7 bases match TRBD2. This CDR3 spans 14 amino acids. CDR1 is MNHDT, CDR2 YYDKIL, per germline. CDR3 bases read: TGTGCTAGCAGTAGAGGCCTGGGGGAAGAC. Encoded protein: CASSRGLGED. In full, the CDR3 reads CASSRGLGEDTQYF.

On this clone: Genes here carry mouse names. The read stops 4 residues short of the end of the CDR3; the missing end is completed from the germline J gene. V and J are TRBV14 and TRBJ2-3; 11 positions agree with TRBD2. The trim removed 4 bases at V and 0 bases at J, leaving 10 bases unmatched. There are 18 residues in the CDR3. Germline values: CDR1 SGHDT, CDR2 FRDEAV. CDR3 amino acids: CASSPVRLGGTSAETLYF. Partial CDR3 DNA: TGTGCCAGCAGTCCGGTTCGACTGGGGGGGACTAGTGCAGAA. Combining the CDR3 with reference TRBV14 and TRBJ2-3 gives the whole variable domain EAGVTQSPRYAVLQEGQAVSFWCDPISGHDTLYWYQQPRDQGPQLLVYFRDEAVIDNSQLPSDRFSAVRPKGTNSTLKIQSAKQGDTATYLCASSPVRLGGTSAETLYFGSGTRLTVL.

As for this clone: Mouse names are used for the genes. The CDR3 bases that were read are TGTGCCAGCGGCCGACTGGGGGGAGGTGCAGAA. It specifies CASGRLGGGAE. The entire CDR3 is CASGRLGGGAETLYF. The chain couples TRBV13-2 to TRBJ2-3; 10 bases are a match to TRBD2. The CDR3 is cut off 4 residues early in the read; its end comes from the germline J gene. V was pared by 5 bases and J by 1 base, with 4 bases of the junction left unmatched. The germline V gene encodes CDR1 NNHNN and CDR2 SYGAGS (reference sequence). This CDR3 spans 15 amino acids.

This clone turned up a few times. Gene names and germline refer to mouse. The CDR3 extends 4 residues past the end of the read, so its final part is completed from the germline J gene. The chain links TRBV31 to TRBJ2-5, with D perhaps matching TRBD2 (7 bases). The CDR3 runs 12 residues. Germline-derived CDR1 and CDR2 are GKSSPN and SITVG. CDR3 sequence: CAWTGGKDTQYF. CDR3 DNA, as far as it was read: TGTGCCTGGACTGGGGGCAAAGAC.

This clone was counted between two and nine times. Genes and germline come from the mouse. The read finishes 3 residues shy of the CDR3 end, and the germline J gene is used to complete it. The chain links TRBV5 to TRBJ1-6; D is undetermined. TRBJ1-6 is an open reading frame whose function is uncertain. Germline V lookup: CDR1 LGHNA, CDR2 YNLKQL (reference sequence). The V gene lost 2 bases and the J gene lost 0 bases, with 5 bases spanning the gap. The CDR3 is 15 residues long. CDR3 amino acids: CASSQQSSYNSPLYF. The covered CDR3 bases are TGTGCCAGCAGCCAACAGAGTTCCTATAATTCGCCC.

This clone was observed a handful of times. Mouse names are used for the genes. The read ends 4 residues shy of where the CDR3 ends; the end is completed using the germline J gene. This CDR3 is also generated by other DNA sequences in the sample. The chain combines TRBV5 with TRBJ2-2; a weak D match, TRBD1 (5 bases). This CDR3 region has 15 residues. Trimming pared 1 base from V and 0 bases from J, leaving 6 bases between. Per germline, CDR1 LGHNA and CDR2 YNLKQL (reference sequence). The sequenced part of the CDR3 DNA is TGTGCCAGCAGCCAAGGACAGCCAAACACCGGG. This translates into CASSQGQPNTG. The CDR3 in full is CASSQGQPNTGQLYF.

This clone occurred a few times. The genes and germline here are from mouse. Read sequence stops 4 residues before the CDR3 end, and the germline J gene provides the missing end. At the DNA level, this CDR3 is encoded by other sequences in the same sample as well. The chain is built from TRBV5 and TRBJ2-7; the match to TRBD2 covers 7 bases. Per the germline V gene, CDR1 is LGHNA and CDR2 is YNLKQL (reference sequence). The CDR3 covers 14 residues. CDR3 bases read: TGTGCCAGCAGCCAAGATCCTGGGGGTTAT. This translates into CASSQDPGGY. The CDR3, in full, reads CASSQDPGGYEQYF.

Comments on this clone: These gene names are mouse names. With the read ending 4 residues before the CDR3 end, the germline J gene is used to fill in that end. The chain uses TRBV14 and TRBJ2-2, with 8 bases matching TRBD2. The trim removed 5 bases at V and 0 bases at J, leaving 3 bases unmatched. The germline gives CDR1 SGHDT, CDR2 FRDEAV. CDR3 length: 15 amino acids. The covered CDR3 bases are TGTGCCAGCAGATCTGGGGGGACAAACACCGGG. Translating it yields CASRSGGTNTG. The full CDR3 sequence reads CASRSGGTNTGQLYF.

Regarding this clone: The listed genes are named as in mouse. Read coverage stops 4 residues before the CDR3 terminus; the germline J gene supplies the remainder. This rearrangement joins TRBV13-3 to TRBJ1-1; 8 bases are a match to TRBD1. The V segment lost 10 bases and the J segment 0 bases; nucleotides outside the gene matches: 5. The CDR3 is 13 amino acids. Germline CDR1 reads NNHDY; CDR2 reads SYVADS. The CDR3 loop reads CASKTGANTEVFF. The sequenced CDR3 bases are TGTGCCTCCAAGACAGGGGCAAACACA.

In regard to this clone: Genes and germline are mouse. Read coverage stops 4 residues before the CDR3 terminus; the germline J gene supplies the remainder. The chain joins TRBV5 to TRBJ2-1; D might be TRBD1 (6 bases). Germline CDR1 reads LGHNA; CDR2 reads YNLKQL (reference sequence). The CDR3 extends over 14 amino acids. V shed 3 bases and J shed 4 bases, with 10 bases lying between them. CDR3 DNA, as far as it was read: TGTGCCAGCAGCCAGGGGGACAAGTATGCT. Protein sequence: CASSQGDKYA. The complete CDR3 protein is CASSQGDKYAEQFF.